One and the same sample provided the 12 T cell receptor beta chains below, sequenced in a study of OX40 agonist ivuxolimab in advanced cancers. The method was the immunoSEQ multiplex PCR assay. TCRdb stores this immuneACCESS table with in-frame sequences only. Part of the clones is absent; in the studies checked, under half of the shortfall reflects unresolved V genes, and no reason is known for the rest. This sample holds around 56,000 clones; approximately 80% were observed only once. The ten top clones hold about 1.5% of the sample. The specimen comprised CD4+ or CD8+ T cells sorted from blood, sampled in a trial of the OX40 agonist ivuxolimab. All receptors derive from an adult with an advanced solid tumor such as melanoma, head and neck, liver or kidney cancer.

This chain joins TRBV18 and TRBJ2-7, with 7 bases identical to TRBD1. Trimming removed 3 bases from V and 6 bases from J; junction bases left unmatched: 11. CDR3 length: 15 residues. CDR1 is KGHSH and CDR2 is LQKENI in the germline V gene. The CDR3: CASSPRDSSPLEQYF. In nucleotides, the CDR3 is TGTGCCAGCTCACCCCGGGACAGTTCCCCCCTCGAGCAGTACTTC.

The chain couples TRBV7-2 to TRBJ1-5; D remains unclear. The CDR3 extends over 14 amino acids. CDR1 is SGHTA and CDR2 is FQGNSA in the germline V gene. The V end lost 4 bases, the J end lost 1 base, and 8 bases lay between the germline ends. The CDR3 DNA sequence: TGTGCCAGCAGCTCGCAGATCAGCAATCAGCCCCAGCATTTT. It codes for CASSSQISNQPQHF.

This chain's CDR3 is CASSLTGANTEAFF. CDR3 DNA: TGTGCCAGCAGCTTAACAGGTGCTAACACTGAAGCTTTCTTT. The chain is built from TRBV7-3 and TRBJ1-1; D not certain. This CDR3 comprises 14 residues. V shed 0 bases and J shed 2 bases, with 7 bases lying between them. CDR1 SGHTA and CDR2 FQGTGA come from the germline V gene.

V and J are TRBV11-2 and TRBJ2-3; the match to TRBD2 covers 9 bases. J was trimmed by 4 bases and V by 1 base; bases with no gene match: 6. Germline CDR1 reads SGHAT; CDR2 reads FQNNGV. The CDR3 runs to 16 residues. CDR3 in amino acids: CASSLVAGGPPDTQYF. The CDR3 coding sequence is TGTGCCAGCAGCTTAGTTGCGGGAGGGCCCCCAGATACGCAGTATTTT.

The chain combines TRBV28 with TRBJ1-5; D remains ambiguous. Between the trimmed V and J ends, which lost 2 bases and 0 bases, there was a span of 5 bases. Germline V gene lookup returns CDR1 MDHEN and CDR2 SYDVKM. The CDR3 has 14 amino acids. The CDR3 loop reads CASSLLLSNQPQHF. The CDR3 region has the DNA TGTGCCAGCAGTTTACTCCTTAGCAATCAGCCCCAGCATTTT.

The V call is TRBV5-1, the J call TRBJ2-2; no clear D gene. This CDR3 contains 11 residues. Germline loops: CDR1 SGHRS, CDR2 YFSETQ. V was cut by 2 bases and J by 6 bases, with 2 bases left in between. Here the CDR3 reads CASSFPGELFF. The CDR3 DNA follows: TGCGCCAGCAGCTTTCCCGGGGAGCTGTTTTTT.

The V gene is TRBV7-9, the J gene TRBJ1-3, with D unclear. Germline CDR1 reads SEHNR; CDR2 reads FQNEAQ (reference sequence). The CDR3 consists of 12 residues. Trimming removed 5 bases at V and 8 bases at J, with 10 bases between. CDR3: CASSPPGYTIYF. DNA of the CDR3: TGTGCCAGCAGCCCCCCGGGTTACACCATATATTTT.

This clone has just a few counts. The chain employs TRBV30 and TRBJ1-3; no reliable D call. The CDR3 is 11 residues long. Trimming stripped 2 bases from V and 8 bases from J, with 7 bases between. Germline V gene lookup returns CDR1 GTSNPN and CDR2 SVGIG (reference sequence). The CDR3 DNA sequence: TGTGCCTGGAGTTGGGGAGACACCATATATTTT. It yields the protein CAWSWGDTIYF.

J is TRBJ2-2 and V is TRBV7-8, with a tentative D call TRBD1 (5 bases). The CDR3 loop spans 19 amino acids. Germline CDR1 SGHVS, CDR2 FQNEAQ. Trimming left V 3 bases short and J 6 bases short, with 26 bases between. CDR3 loop: CASSLPVGGKRQGSGELFF. Written as DNA, the CDR3 is TGTGCCAGCAGCTTGCCGGTTGGTGGTAAACGCCAGGGATCCGGGGAGCTGTTTTTT.

The chain uses TRBV7-3 and TRBJ1-1; the D gene is possibly TRBD1 (5 bases). This CDR3 has 14 amino acids. V gave up 3 bases and J gave up 5 bases, with 13 bases separating them. Germline lookup yields CDR1 SGHTA and CDR2 FQGTGA. In nucleotides, the CDR3 is TGTGCCAGCAGCTTCCCCGGGGGGGAGACTGAAGCTTTCTTT. Amino acid sequence: CASSFPGGETEAFF. Full variable domain (remainder filled in from reference TRBV7-3 and TRBJ1-1): GAGVSQTPSNKVTEKGKYVELRCDPISGHTALYWYRQSLGQGPEFLIYFQGTGAADDSGLPNDRFFAVRPEGSVSTLKIQRTERGDSAVYLCASSFPGGETEAFFGQGTRLTVV.

The sample holds a few counts of this clone. The chain recombines TRBV4-1 with TRBJ2-5, with D possibly being TRBD1 (6 bases). CDR1 and CDR2 from the germline V gene are MGHRA and YSYEKL. V was pared by 2 bases and J by 5 bases, with 21 bases between. This CDR3 is 17 amino acids long. CDR3 sequence reads: CASSQTGTTRGWETQYF. The DNA for the CDR3 is TGCGCCAGCAGCCAAACAGGGACAACTAGGGGTTGGGAGACCCAGTACTTC.

This sequence joins TRBV14 and TRBJ1-1; D unresolved. The length of the CDR3 is 13 residues. Trimming shortened V by 4 bases and J by 0 bases, and 6 bases separated the two germline ends. Germline lookup yields CDR1 SGHDN and CDR2 FVKESK. For the CDR3, the DNA is TGTGCCAGCAGCCGCCAGATGAACACTGAAGCTTTCTTT. Encoded protein: CASSRQMNTEAFF. The complete variable domain, with remaining parts taken from reference TRBV14 and TRBJ1-1, reads EAGVTQFPSHSVIEKGQTVTLRCDPISGHDNLYWYRRVMGKEIKFLLHFVKESKQDESGMPNNRFLAERTGGTYSTLKVQPAELEDSGVYFCASSRQMNTEAFFGQGTRLTVV.